This passage covers 9 T cell receptor beta chains from one sample sequenced in a study of T cells in localized non-small cell lung cancer. Using immunoSEQ multiplex PCR, the repertoire was profiled, and TCRdb retains in-frame clones only, with some absent. The sample lists just under 35,000 clones; around 90% were seen once. The specimen comprised peripheral blood mononuclear cells, sampled before any cancer treatment. Receptors were obtained from a female donor older than 55 with stage II lung adenocarcinoma.

This clone has only one observation. V gene TRBV6-1 combines with J gene TRBJ1-2, with 8 bases lining up with TRBD1. The trim removed 6 bases at V and 6 bases at J, leaving 9 bases unmatched. CDR3 length: 14 residues. CDR1 MNHNS and CDR2 SASEGT come from the germline V gene. CDR3 DNA sequence: TGTGCCAGCAGGAAGGGTGCAGGGGGCGATGGCTACACCTTC. This codes for CASRKGAGGDGYTF.

This chain links TRBV5-1 with TRBJ2-1, with TRBD2 matching over 11 bases. Germline CDR1 is SGHRS and CDR2 is YFSETQ. J lost 7 bases, V lost 4 bases, and 10 bases had no gene match. The CDR3 spans 16 residues. CDR3 sequence reads: CASSPSTSGVVNEQFF. As DNA, the CDR3 is TGCGCCAGCAGCCCCTCGACTAGCGGGGTCGTGAATGAGCAGTTCTTC.

The chain joins TRBV23-1 to TRBJ2-7; a possible D gene is TRBD1 (6 bases). TRBV23-1 is placed among ORFs of uncertain function. The CDR3 runs 11 residues. V was cut by 7 bases and J by 3 bases, with 7 bases left in between. CDR3 amino acids: CASKGGYEQYF. The CDR3 coding sequence is TGCGCCAGCAAAGGGGGCTACGAGCAGTACTTC.

The V call is TRBV7-2, the J call TRBJ1-4; D uncertain. CDR1 and CDR2 (germline): SGHTA, FQGNSA. The ends were cut back, 2 bases at V and 8 bases at J, with 6 bases in the middle. The CDR3 extends over 12 amino acids. The CDR3 DNA reads TGTGCCAGCAGCTTAATTGGGGAAAAACTGTTTTTT. Protein sequence: CASSLIGEKLFF.

CDR3 in DNA: TGTGCCGGCAATGGGGCGGGGTCTTACAATGAGCAGTTCTTC. It yields the protein CAGNGAGSYNEQFF. The chain links TRBV6-4 to TRBJ2-1; D is possibly TRBD2 (6 bases). CDR3 length: 14 residues. Trimming removed 11 bases from V and 4 bases from J, with 18 bases in between. Per germline, CDR1 MRHNA and CDR2 SNTAGT.

J is TRBJ2-2 and V is TRBV5-1; D might be TRBD2 (5 bases). The ends were cut back, 5 bases at V and 0 bases at J, with 8 bases in the middle. Per germline, CDR1 SGHRS and CDR2 YFSETQ. The CDR3 is 14 amino acids. The CDR3 DNA is TGCGCCAGCAGTCCCGGGGCGAACACCGGGGAGCTGTTTTTT. Residues: CASSPGANTGELFF.

J is TRBJ2-1 and V is TRBV30; TRBD1 matches 10 bases. Germline V gene lookup returns CDR1 GTSNPN and CDR2 SVGIG (reference sequence). J was trimmed by 7 bases and V by 5 bases; bases with no gene match: 8. The CDR3 spans 14 residues. The CDR3 bases are TGTGCCTGGTACCCGGGACAGGGGCTTAATGAGCAGTTCTTC. Translation gives CAWYPGQGLNEQFF.

The gene calls are TRBV29-1 and TRBJ1-1; D perhaps matches TRBD1 (6 bases). V was shortened by 2 bases and J by 9 bases, with 16 bases between the two germline ends. This CDR3 is 13 amino acids long. CDR1 is SQVTM and CDR2 is ANQGSEA in the germline V gene. CDR3 bases: TGCAGCGTTGAATCCAGGGAGGGACACAAAGCTTTCTTT. It encodes CSVESREGHKAFF.

The CDR3, as DNA: TGTGCCAGCAGTTCCAAATACGGGACAACGGATAACATTCAGTACTTC. As protein: CASSSKYGTTDNIQYF. The genes are TRBV28 and TRBJ2-4, with D possibly matching TRBD1 (6 bases). Trimming cost V 4 bases and J 7 bases, with 20 bases left between them. The CDR3 is 16 amino acids. Germline lookup yields CDR1 MDHEN and CDR2 SYDVKM.